This T cell receptor beta chain is drawn from a study of shared T cell receptors in the human thymus. Sequencing was performed with immunoSEQ multiplex PCR; in TCRdb, only in-frame clones are kept and a portion is missing. The table lists hundreds of thousands of clones, around 89% of them singletons, with 0.0095% to 0.012% in the top ten. This CDR3 is built from 15 residues. J was trimmed by 4 bases and V by 3 bases; bases with no gene match: 6. In germline, CDR1 is LNHNV, CDR2 YYDKDF (reference sequence). The same sample was also used in a study of human thymus T cells.

The chain employs TRBV15 and TRBJ1-5; 7 bases are a match to TRBD1. Sequenced input: thymocytes. The clonotype comes from a boy under two years old with a congenital heart defect. CDR3 bases: TGTGCCACCAGCAGTGAGTCAGGGGGGAATCAGCCCCAGCATTTT. Protein product: CATSSESGGNQPQHF.